This TCR beta chain was sequenced for a study of cytomegalovirus exposure and HLA in healthy donors. Study results and caveats: Indistinguishable V segments such as TRBV6-2 and TRBV6-3 were excluded. Both high specificity and high sensitivity reportedly marked the classifier's diagnosis of cytomegalovirus status.

The PCR used 60 Vbeta and 13 Jbeta primers. Repertoires were generated with immunoSEQ multiplex PCR, while TCRdb's copy carries only in-frame clones and drops some. Among about 250,000 clones listed, around 84% were seen once. Comment on this clone: Its target is not known.

This CDR3 has 17 residues. J gave up 4 bases and V 5 bases, and 15 bases lay outside the gene matches. Per germline, CDR1 LNHDA and CDR2 SQIVND (reference sequence). The rearrangement uses TRBV19 and TRBJ1-2; 8 nucleotides agree with TRBD1. The sequence came from a girl aged 2 to 9 in good health and CMV-seronegative. Source material: PBMCs. For the CDR3, the DNA is TGTGCCAGTAGTTCCCGGGGACAGGAGGGCAGCAGCTATGGCTACACCTTC. Translation gives CASSSRGQEGSSYGYTF.